In its sample, the clone carrying this TCR beta chain was seen a few times. The antigen remains undetermined. These data are taken from a study of CD8 T cells in ankylosing spondylitis. In germline, CDR1 is LGHNA, CDR2 YNFKEQ. V was pared by 0 bases and J by 3 bases, with 8 bases between. CDR3 length: 15 residues. TCRdb re-called the 5' RACE reads through MiXCR, storing one row per CDR3 protein. The sample has 750,000 to 850,000 distinct CDR3 sequences, approximately 12% seen once. Study-level findings and limits: The study identified a TCR beta motif of several highly homologous variants that appeared characteristic of ankylosing spondylitis blood.

V is TRBV4-2 and J is TRBJ2-2; possibly TRBD2 for D (5 bases). This sequence originates from a male donor with ankylosing spondylitis. The specimen sequenced was blood, either unsorted or a sorted T cell fraction (not recorded which). Here the CDR3 DNA reads TGTGCCAGCAGCCAAGACGGAGGATACACCGGGGAGCTGTTTTTT. This gives the protein CASSQDGGYTGELFF.